This TCR beta chain was documented in a study of blood T cell repertoires in COVID-19 (TCRdb year 2020). About the study as a whole: Samples from collaborators originated in the United States, Italy and Spain and spanned both the acute and convalescent phases of COVID-19. The samples were drawn from the first 160 participants of the ongoing ImmuneRACE study and from 1,254 subjects provided by 6 global collaborators. The prospective study material was composed of cDNA or gDNA derived from T cells, B-cell-depleted T cells, or PBMCs. Subjects who had been exposed to COVID-19, were actively infected with it, or had recovered from it provided the deeply sampled blood TCRbeta repertoires that made up the dataset. Nearly every sample came with metadata listing a de-identified subject ID, COVID-19 status, age in years and sex. The repertoires were released in a freely available public database intended as a resource for research on the immune response to SARS-CoV-2. Where HLA class I and class II types were available, the types were taken from metadata supplied by the sample provider, not from assay-based typing. The full study reports these points: The amount of clinical and demographic metadata varied by source and participant and was provided uncurated.

With regard to this clone: Which antigen it targets is not known. No much larger clonotype is one base removed from it; base qualities were not supplied.

Trimming takes 3 bases from V and 6 bases from J, and the germline ends sit 10 bases apart. Spanning cysteine to phenylalanine, the CDR3 consists of 13 amino acids. The kept DNA is CDR3 alone, 39 bases in frame from the first base. For CDR1 and CDR2, the germline V gene lists SGHTA and FQGNSA. Collaborating institutions collected whole blood in K2EDTA tubes following their own protocols. For TCRbeta analysis, collaborators shipped samples as frozen whole blood, isolated PBMCs, or DNA extracted from either of those sample types. The immunoSEQ Assay, a bias-controlled multiplex PCR, was used to amplify TCRbeta CDR3 regions from genomic DNA. The original methods were these. The number of nucleated cells in each sample was estimated from the amplification of reference gene primers within the assay. To quantify the absolute abundance of each unique TCRbeta CDR3 rearrangement, sequence reads were collapsed and filtered. Productive Simpson clonality was computed per sample as the square root of Simpson's diversity index over productive rearrangements. TCRdb holds this immuneACCESS table with in-frame rearrangements only. Some clones are missing; in checked studies, unresolved V genes explain under half, and the rest has no known cause. D and trimming come from the DNA, and the V and J calls and clone size come from that table. This sample holds under 40,000 clones; 87% were observed only once. Over 12% of the sample lies in the top ten.

The chain was built from TRBV7-2 and TRBJ2-3; TRBD2 is a weak D gene call, 5 bases matching. The sample taken for sequencing was peripheral blood. This clonotype was sampled from a man aged 60 to 75 with active COVID-19. The CDR3 in this case is CASSLDLSDTQYF. The DNA sequence is as follows: TGTGCCAGCAGCTTGGACTTGTCGGATACGCAGTATTTT.